Presented here are 9 T cell receptor beta chains from one specimen sequenced in a study of PD-1 blockade in classical Hodgkin lymphoma. Data came from immunoSEQ multiplex PCR; TCRdb stores just in-frame clones and leaves some out. The sample lists 90,000 to 100,000 clones; around 80% were seen once. Time point meaning: cycle 4 day 1 (C4D1), after less than seven weeks of nivolumab. Each patient experienced a relapse that followed autologous stem cell transplantation, and brentuximab vedotin exposure varied. Sequenced material: peripheral blood mononuclear cells (PBMCs), taken before the fourth cycle of nivolumab. Source of these receptors: a human donor with classical Hodgkin lymphoma.

The gene calls are TRBV14 and TRBJ2-4, with TRBD1 identical over 10 bases. V trimming: 1 base; J trimming: 4 bases; junction bases outside the gene matches: 4. The CDR3 extends over 16 amino acids. Germline CDR1 SGHDN, CDR2 FVKESK. As DNA, the CDR3 is TGTGCCAGCAGCCAAGTTTGGGGACAGGGGAAAAACATTCAGTACTTC. Translated, it gives CASSQVWGQGKNIQYF.

This chain links TRBV10-3 with TRBJ2-1, with TRBD2 matching over 9 bases. CDR1 and CDR2 (germline): ENHRY, SYGVKD. J gave up 6 bases and V 2 bases, and 2 bases lay outside the gene matches. The CDR3 sequence is 14 residues long. DNA of the CDR3: TGTGCCATCAGTGAGACTAGCGGGCTCAATGAGCAGTTCTTC. Translated: CAISETSGLNEQFF.

The rearrangement uses TRBV28 and TRBJ2-3, with 9 nucleotides matching TRBD1. With 10 bases clipped from V and 2 bases from J, the junction kept 10 bases outside the gene matches. Germline loops: CDR1 MDHEN, CDR2 SYDVKM. The CDR3 runs to 15 residues. CDR3 amino acids: CATSRRDRDTDTQYF. The CDR3 DNA is TGTGCCACTTCGCGCCGGGACAGGGACACAGATACGCAGTATTTT.

The J gene is TRBJ2-7, the V gene TRBV19, with 9 bases that match TRBD2. The CDR3 runs to 16 residues. Per germline, CDR1 LNHDA and CDR2 SQIVND (reference sequence). The J segment lost 3 bases and the V segment lost 7 bases, leaving 13 bases of the junction unmatched. CDR3 coding DNA: TGTGCCAGTACCTCCCCGGGGGCGGGAGGGGACTACGAGCAGTACTTC. As protein: CASTSPGAGGDYEQYF.

The chain employs TRBV5-6 and TRBJ1-2; 9 positions match TRBD1. V shed 3 bases, J shed 7 bases, and the junction held 7 bases outside the gene matches. This CDR3 is 14 amino acids long. Germline V gives CDR1 SGHDT, CDR2 YYEEEE. The CDR3 DNA is TGTGCCAGCAGCTGGAAACAGGGGGCGGGTGGCTACACCTTC. Protein product: CASSWKQGAGGYTF.

Only a few counts were recorded for this clone. The chain joins TRBV5-4 to TRBJ2-7, with TRBD2 identical over 8 bases. V dropped 0 bases and J dropped 2; count of bases not matched to a gene: 4. The CDR3 length is 15 residues. The V gene's germline CDR1 is SGHNT and CDR2 YYREEE (reference sequence). The CDR3 protein is CASSLGGSGAYEQYF. CDR3 in DNA: TGTGCCAGCAGCTTGGGTGGTAGCGGGGCCTACGAGCAGTACTTC. The full variable domain, its missing parts supplied by reference TRBV5-4 and TRBJ2-7, is ETGVTQSPTHLIKTRGQQVTLRCSSQSGHNTVSWYQQALGQGPQFIFQYYREEENGRGNFPPRFSGLQFPNYSSELNVNALELDDSALYLCASSLGGSGAYEQYFGPGTRLTVT.

The chain has TRBV19 and TRBJ1-2; no firm D call. V lost 4 bases and J lost 4, with 10 bases in between. The length of the CDR3 is 13 residues. Germline V lookup: CDR1 LNHDA, CDR2 SQIVND (reference sequence). The CDR3 protein is CASSTGKIYGYTF. The CDR3 DNA sequence: TGTGCCAGTAGTACTGGGAAAATCTATGGCTACACCTTC.

This chain links TRBV19 with TRBJ1-2; 10 bases fit TRBD1. Germline trimming cut 4 bases from V and 7 bases from J; bases unmatched to any gene: 3. Germline V gene sequence: CDR1 LNHDA, CDR2 SQIVND (reference sequence). The CDR3 contains 13 residues. The CDR3 coding sequence is TGTGCCAGTAGTAAGGACAGGGGGGTTGGCTACACCTTC. It yields the protein CASSKDRGVGYTF.

The chain links TRBV29-1 to TRBJ2-2, with 9 bases lining up with TRBD2. Germline assignment: CDR1 SQVTM and CDR2 ANQGSEA. The V segment lost 3 bases and the J segment 2 bases; nucleotides outside the gene matches: 4. The CDR3 covers 15 residues. In DNA form, the CDR3 reads TGCAGCGTTGAGTCTAGCGGGGTCAACACCGGGGAGCTGTTTTTT. Amino acids: CSVESSGVNTGELFF.